A selection of T cell receptor beta chains follows, all from one sample in a study of T cells in Graves' hyperthyroidism and ophthalmopathy. TCRdb re-called the multiplex PCR reads through MiXCR, storing one row per CDR3 protein. The sample gives about 59,000 distinct CDR3 sequences, about 50% of which show up once; approximately 3.3% is in the top ten. The sequenced sample was blood. The receptors were gathered from a woman aged 60 to 75 with Graves' ophthalmopathy. CDR3s include the opening cysteine and the closing phenylalanine or tryptophan. D genes are given only for firm matches. Clone size is shown for a subset of rows, as once, few, many or a class of expanded clone.

clone size: .
J gene: TRBJ2-5
D gene: .
V gene: TRBV2
CDR3 DNA: TGCGCCAGCAGTAAGCGCTACAGGTGGACCCAGTACTTC
CDR3 protein: CASSKRYRWTQYF

clone size: many
J gene: TRBJ1-1
D gene: .
V gene: TRBV15
CDR3 DNA: TGTGCCACCAGCAGAGATAGCGCGGTGGAGGGCTTGGACACTGAAGCTTTCTTT
CDR3 protein: CATSRDSAVEGLDTEAFF

clone size: .
J gene: TRBJ2-6
D gene: .
V gene: TRBV5-1
CDR3 DNA: TGCGCCAGCAGCACAAAAACCGGGACCTCTGGGGCCAACGTCCTGACTTTC
CDR3 protein: CASSTKTGTSGANVLTF

clone size: .
J gene: TRBJ1-5
D gene: TRBD1
V gene: TRBV20-1
CDR3 DNA: TGCAGTGCACAATCCGGGACAGGGATAAATCAGCCCCAGCATTTT
CDR3 protein: CSAQSGTGINQPQHF

clone size: .
J gene: TRBJ1-5
D gene: TRBD1
V gene: TRBV6-4
CDR3 DNA: TGTGCCAGCAGTGACTCGGGGACAGATAGGAATCAGCCCCAGCATTTT
CDR3 protein: CASSDSGTDRNQPQHF

clone size: .
J gene: TRBJ2-7
D gene: .
V gene: TRBV9
CDR3 DNA: TGTGCCAGCAGCATATCGGGACTCACAGGGAACGAGCAGTACTTC
CDR3 protein: CASSISGLTGNEQYF

clone size: .
J gene: TRBJ2-5
D gene: TRBD2
V gene: TRBV7-8
CDR3 DNA: TGTGCCAGCAGCTTAGTCCTAGCGGAAAGTACACCGCGGGAGACCCAGTACTTC
CDR3 protein: CASSLVLAESTPRETQYF

clone size: .
J gene: TRBJ2-6
D gene: .
V gene: TRBV20-1
CDR3 DNA: TGCAGTGCTAGCCGGGACAGGGCCAACGTCCTGACTTTC
CDR3 protein: CSASRDRANVLTF

clone size: .
J gene: TRBJ2-5
D gene: .
V gene: TRBV2
CDR3 DNA: TGTGCCAGCAGCCTGGGGATCCAGTACTTC
CDR3 protein: CASSLGIQYF

clone size: .
J gene: TRBJ2-5
D gene: .
V gene: TRBV14
CDR3 DNA: TGTGCCAGCAGCCAAGGGGCCTGGAGGTATCGAAGTCGGGAGACCCAGTACTTC
CDR3 protein: CASSQGAWRYRSRETQYF

clone size: .
J gene: TRBJ2-3
D gene: .
V gene: TRBV7-2
CDR3 DNA: TGTGCCAGCAGCTTTATGTCATCCACAGATACGCAGTATTTT
CDR3 protein: CASSFMSSTDTQYF

clone size: .
J gene: TRBJ2-2
D gene: TRBD2
V gene: TRBV29-1
CDR3 DNA: TGCAGCGCTGAGCTAGGGACTAGCGAGAGGGAGCTGTTTTTT
CDR3 protein: CSAELGTSERELFF

clone size: .
J gene: TRBJ1-3
D gene: TRBD1
V gene: TRBV20-1
CDR3 DNA: TGCAGTGCCTTGGGACAGGGGAACACCATATATTTT
CDR3 protein: CSALGQGNTIYF

clone size: .
J gene: TRBJ1-2
D gene: .
V gene: TRBV6-2/TRBV6-3
CDR3 DNA: TGTGCCAGCAGTTACGTGTCCGGGGGCCTCGATGGCTACACCTTC
CDR3 protein: CASSYVSGGLDGYTF

clone size: medium-sized
J gene: TRBJ2-7
D gene: .
V gene: TRBV15
CDR3 DNA: TGTGCCACCAGCAGAGAGCGGGGCCACGAGCAGTACTTC
CDR3 protein: CATSRERGHEQYF

clone size: .
J gene: TRBJ2-7
D gene: TRBD2
V gene: TRBV29-1
CDR3 DNA: TGCAGCGTTGGGGAGACTAGCGGAACTTACGGGCAGTACTTC
CDR3 protein: CSVGETSGTYGQYF

clone size: .
J gene: TRBJ2-1
D gene: .
V gene: TRBV7-9
CDR3 DNA: TGTGCCAGCAGCCTTGGGGGGGCACTAGCGAAGCAGTTCTTC
CDR3 protein: CASSLGGALAKQFF

clone size: many
J gene: TRBJ2-5
D gene: .
V gene: TRBV12-3/TRBV12-4
CDR3 DNA: TGTGCCAGCAGTTTGGAGACTAGGTGGGAGACCCAGTACTTC
CDR3 protein: CASSLETRWETQYF

clone size: .
J gene: TRBJ2-3
D gene: TRBD2
V gene: TRBV7-2
CDR3 DNA: TGTGCCAGCAGCTCAGGACTAGCGGGGGGGCTTAGCACAGATACGCAGTATTTT
CDR3 protein: CASSSGLAGGLSTDTQYF

clone size: many
J gene: TRBJ2-3
D gene: .
V gene: TRBV28
CDR3 DNA: TGTGCCAGCACCCCCCTACAGGGAGCCGGGCCAGATACGCAGTATTTT
CDR3 protein: CASTPLQGAGPDTQYF

clone size: .
J gene: TRBJ1-2
D gene: .
V gene: TRBV29-1
CDR3 DNA: TGCAGCGTTTCTGACAGAATCGCTAACTATGGCTACACCTTC
CDR3 protein: CSVSDRIANYGYTF

clone size: many
J gene: TRBJ1-3
D gene: .
V gene: TRBV9
CDR3 DNA: TGTGCCAGCAGCGGGGGTATGATCTCTGGAAACACCATATATTTT
CDR3 protein: CASSGGMISGNTIYF

clone size: .
J gene: TRBJ2-2
D gene: TRBD1
V gene: TRBV4-1
CDR3 DNA: TGCGCCAGCAGCTTCCGGGACAGGGTTGACGAGGAGCTGCTTTTT
CDR3 protein: CASSFRDRVDEELLF

clone size: many
J gene: TRBJ2-5
D gene: .
V gene: TRBV12-3/TRBV12-4
CDR3 DNA: TGTGCCAGCAGCCGGGGTCGAGAGACCCAGTACTTC
CDR3 protein: CASSRGRETQYF

clone size: many
J gene: TRBJ2-7
D gene: .
V gene: TRBV7-6
CDR3 DNA: TGTGCCAGCAGCGTCAGGGGGGCCTACGAGCAGTACTTC
CDR3 protein: CASSVRGAYEQYF

clone size: .
J gene: TRBJ2-3
D gene: TRBD1
V gene: TRBV11-1
CDR3 DNA: TGTGCCAGCAGCTTAGAAGGGGGCGGAGAGACGAGGTATTTT
CDR3 protein: CASSLEGGGETRYF

clone size: many
J gene: TRBJ2-7
D gene: TRBD2
V gene: TRBV6-6
CDR3 DNA: TGTGCCAGCAGCCCCCGACTAGCGGGGGACTACGAGCAGTACTTC
CDR3 protein: CASSPRLAGDYEQYF

clone size: .
J gene: TRBJ1-4
D gene: .
V gene: TRBV20-1
CDR3 DNA: TGCAGTACCCGCGCGGGGGGAACTAATGAAAAACTGTTTTTT
CDR3 protein: CSTRAGGTNEKLFF

clone size: many
J gene: TRBJ2-5
D gene: .
V gene: TRBV3-1
CDR3 DNA: TGTGCCAGCAGCCAAGAGGGGTGGGGACGGGGGACCCAGTACTTC
CDR3 protein: CASSQEGWGRGTQYF

clone size: .
J gene: TRBJ1-2
D gene: TRBD1
V gene: TRBV5-1
CDR3 DNA: TGCGCCAGCAGCCGGGGACAGGGTTTGAGCTATGGCTACACCTTC
CDR3 protein: CASSRGQGLSYGYTF

clone size: .
J gene: TRBJ1-6
D gene: .
V gene: TRBV20-1
CDR3 DNA: TGCAGCGACAGAGCCGATGATAATTCACCCCTCCACTTT
CDR3 protein: CSDRADDNSPLHF

clone size: many
J gene: TRBJ1-6
D gene: .
V gene: TRBV7-9
CDR3 DNA: TGTGCCAGCAGCTTAGTCCGACAGCAGACCTATAATTCACCCCTCCACTTT
CDR3 protein: CASSLVRQQTYNSPLHF

clone size: once
J gene: TRBJ2-2
D gene: .
V gene: TRBV14
CDR3 DNA: TGTGCCAGCAGCCAAGATCGGGGCGGCGTAGGGGAGCTGTTTTTT
CDR3 protein: CASSQDRGGVGELFF

clone size: once
J gene: TRBJ2-7
D gene: TRBD2
V gene: TRBV2
CDR3 DNA: TGTGCCAGCAGACGCCAGGGGGGCGCTAGCGGGATTTGCGAGCAGTACTTC
CDR3 protein: CASRRQGGASGICEQYF